This T cell receptor beta chain emerged from a study of graft-versus-host responses after intestinal transplantation. About this clone: Its antigen remains unidentified.

The germline V gene has CDR1 MNHNY and CDR2 SVGAGI (reference sequence). Germline trimming cut 5 bases from V and 6 bases from J; bases unmatched to any gene: 6. The CDR3 is 14 amino acids. Profiled with immunoSEQ multiplex PCR; TCRdb holds only in-frame clones, not every one. Seen here are approximately 50,000 clones, around 85% observed once, and the top ten hold roughly 0.45%. The gene calls are TRBV6-6 and TRBJ2-1, with 8 positions matching TRBD2. This TCR was recovered from a human donor who was the organ donor for an intestinal transplant. Sequenced here: unstimulated CD4+ T cells sorted from spleen or lymph node cells, sampled before transplant. The CDR3 reads CASSGRLASNEQFF. DNA of the CDR3: TGTGCCAGCAGTGGGAGACTAGCGAGCAATGAGCAGTTCTTC.